This entry lists 12 T cell receptor beta chains sequenced from one sample in a study of cytomegalovirus exposure and HLA in healthy donors. Primers included in the PCR were 60 Vbeta and 13 Jbeta primers. Generated by immunoSEQ multiplex PCR, the TCRdb table keeps only in-frame clones and is missing some. The sample consists of 100,000 to 150,000 clones, 80% of them appearing once. Source material: PBMCs. Every receptor here comes from a man aged 35-49 years in good health and CMV-seronegative.

V gene TRBV25-1 combines with J gene TRBJ2-7; 9 bases are shared with TRBD1. The CDR3 extends over 17 amino acids. V was pared by 0 bases and J by 3 bases, with 9 bases of the junction left unmatched. Germline values: CDR1 MGHDK, CDR2 SYGVNS. The CDR3 DNA follows: TGTGCCAGCAGTGAATATGCGGGACAGGGTCCAGACTACGAGCAGTACTTC. As protein: CASSEYAGQGPDYEQYF.

The V call is TRBV27, the J call TRBJ1-1, with 9 bases fitting TRBD1. The CDR3 is 14 amino acids. The ends lost 6 bases at V and 5 bases at J; junction bases unmatched: 7. CDR1 and CDR2 from the germline V gene are MNHEY and SMNVEV (reference sequence). The CDR3 sequence is CASRLDRGGTEAFF. The CDR3 coding sequence is TGTGCCAGCAGGCTGGACAGGGGAGGGACTGAAGCTTTCTTT.

This chain joins TRBV7-8 and TRBJ2-5; no definite D call. The CDR3 has 15 residues. CDR1 and CDR2 from the germline V gene are SGHVS and FQNEAQ. Trimming stripped 2 bases from V and 0 bases from J, with 10 bases between. The CDR3 sequence: CASSLPQKYQETQYF. The CDR3 DNA reads as TGTGCCAGCAGCTTACCCCAGAAATACCAAGAGACCCAGTACTTC.

This clone has more than one count but fewer than ten. The chain has TRBV28 and TRBJ2-7, with 8 bases identical to TRBD2. Unmatched junction bases numbered 5, after V lost 6 bases and J lost 4 bases. This CDR3 comprises 13 residues. Per germline, CDR1 MDHEN and CDR2 SYDVKM. The DNA of the CDR3 is TGTGCCAGCAGGAGCGGGAGTCATTACGAGCAGTACTTC. Protein sequence: CASRSGSHYEQYF.

This chain connects TRBV28 to TRBJ1-1; tentatively, D is TRBD1 (5 bases). Trimming cost V 3 bases and J 7 bases, with 18 bases left between them. CDR3 length: 15 amino acids. The germline V gene has CDR1 MDHEN and CDR2 SYDVKM. In nucleotides, the CDR3 is TGTGCCAGCAGTTTCCCCAATTCAGGCAGGGATGAAGCTTTCTTT. Translation: CASSFPNSGRDEAFF.

CDR3 bases: TGTGCCAGCAGCCCCTCGGGACAACAAGATACGCAGTATTTT. Protein sequence: CASSPSGQQDTQYF. This sequence joins TRBV7-2 and TRBJ2-3; D is perhaps TRBD1 (6 bases). CDR3 length equals 14 residues. Germline CDR1 SGHTA, CDR2 FQGNSA. Deletions cut 5 bases from V and 5 bases from J, with 14 bases between.

Concerning this clone: A read error may account for a junction end that differs from germline. V gene TRBV30 combines with J gene TRBJ1-3; 7 nucleotides line up with TRBD1. The CDR3 is 16 residues long. The germline gives CDR1 GTSNPN, CDR2 SVGIG (reference sequence). The chain's CDR3 is CAWSNRGLLSGNIIYF. CDR3 nucleotide sequence: TGTGCCTGGAGCAACAGGGGACTTCTCTCTGGAAACATCATATATTTT.

This chain links TRBV13 with TRBJ1-4; no clear D. In germline, CDR1 is PRHDT, CDR2 FYEKMQ (reference sequence). V was shortened by 3 bases and J by 2 bases, with 13 bases between the two germline ends. CDR3 length: 16 amino acids. The chain's CDR3 is CASSLYQLGTNEKLFF. CDR3 DNA sequence: TGTGCCAGCAGCTTGTATCAACTAGGCACTAATGAAAAACTGTTTTTT.

The chain has TRBV27 and TRBJ2-2, with D perhaps TRBD1 (5 bases). Trimming stripped 2 bases from V and 8 bases from J, with 24 bases between. From germline, CDR1 is MNHEY and CDR2 SMNVEV (reference sequence). The CDR3 loop spans 18 amino acids. The DNA for the CDR3 is TGTGCCAGCAGTTTAAAGTGGGGCAGCCCGTCCGATCGGGGGGAGCTGTTTTTT. Amino acids: CASSLKWGSPSDRGELFF.

This chain uses TRBV5-1 with TRBJ2-5; weak D call: TRBD1 (5 bases). Trimming took 3 bases from V and 2 from J, leaving 14 bases between them. The CDR3 has 15 residues. CDR1 and CDR2 from the germline V gene are SGHRS and YFSETQ. The CDR3 loop is CASSSQGLYQETQYF. The CDR3, as DNA: TGCGCCAGCAGCTCGCAGGGTCTCTATCAAGAGACCCAGTACTTC. Supplemented by reference TRBV5-1 and TRBJ2-5, the full variable domain reads KAGVTQTPRYLIKTRGQQVTLSCSPISGHRSVSWYQQTPGQGLQFLFEYFSETQRNKGNFPGRFSGRQFSNSRSEMNVSTLELGDSALYLCASSSQGLYQETQYFGPGTRLLVL.

This clone was seen more than once but under ten times. The CDR3 bases are TGTGCCAGCAGTGTAAAAGGGCAGGGGAACAATGAGCAGTTCTTC. This encodes CASSVKGQGNNEQFF. This chain connects TRBV2 to TRBJ2-1; TRBD1 is a possible D gene (6 bases). Germline CDR1 and CDR2: SNHLY and FYNNEI. The V end lost 4 bases, the J end lost 5 bases, and 15 bases lay between the germline ends. The CDR3 consists of 15 residues. Full variable domain (missing parts from reference TRBV2 and TRBJ2-1): EPEVTQTPSHQVTQMGQEVILRCVPISNHLYFYWYRQILGQKVEFLVSFYNNEISEKSEIFDDQFSVERPDGSNFTLKIRSTKLEDSAMYFCASSVKGQGNNEQFFGPGTRLTVL.

This clone has just one count. The J gene is TRBJ2-4, the V gene TRBV6-1, with 8 bases aligning to TRBD1. J gave up 7 bases and V 5 bases, and 10 bases lay outside the gene matches. This CDR3 comprises 15 residues. Per germline, CDR1 MNHNS and CDR2 SASEGT. CDR3 nucleotide sequence: TGTGCCAGCAGTTCCCCGCCAGGGGGCGGTAACATTCAGTACTTC. It is translated as CASSSPPGGGNIQYF.